This TCR beta chain was recorded in a study of T cells in Graves' hyperthyroidism and ophthalmopathy. Amplification yielded TCR beta CDR3 regions, with RNA transcripts as the source. The HTBI primer set served for first-round RT-PCR of the TCR CDR3. Each CDR3 protein gets one entry after TCRdb re-called the multiplex PCR reads with MiXCR. The sample contains hundreds of thousands of distinct CDR3 sequences, around 15% of which appear only once. V dropped 6 bases and J dropped 4; count of bases not matched to a gene: 12. Germline V CDR1 and CDR2: DFQATT, SNEGSKA (reference sequence). CDR3 length equals 15 residues.

The rearrangement joins TRBV20-1 to TRBJ2-1; 7 bases match TRBD1. The sequencing sample was made of blood. This clonotype originated in a woman aged 25 to 39 with Graves' hyperthyroidism. The CDR3 sequence is CSARAATGVYNEQFF. The CDR3 DNA is TGCAGTGCCCGAGCCGCCACAGGGGTTTACAATGAGCAGTTCTTC.